This entry describes one TCR beta chain. This specimen comes from a study of control samples from healthy donors and cancer patients. CDR1 is DFQATT, CDR2 SNEGSKA, per germline (reference sequence). The CDR3 length is 11 residues. V lost 0 bases and J 9 bases, leaving 6 bases between the germline ends. The method was immunoSEQ multiplex PCR; TCRdb's version includes in-frame clones alone and lacks a portion of them. The data contain 110,000 to 150,000 clones, around 90% of them singletons. The source material was blood. This TCR came from a man younger than 40 in good health. The chain recombines TRBV20-1 with TRBJ2-1; D is undetermined. Here the CDR3 reads CSARDPSEQFF. The CDR3 coding sequence is TGCAGTGCTAGAGACCCCAGTGAGCAGTTCTTC.